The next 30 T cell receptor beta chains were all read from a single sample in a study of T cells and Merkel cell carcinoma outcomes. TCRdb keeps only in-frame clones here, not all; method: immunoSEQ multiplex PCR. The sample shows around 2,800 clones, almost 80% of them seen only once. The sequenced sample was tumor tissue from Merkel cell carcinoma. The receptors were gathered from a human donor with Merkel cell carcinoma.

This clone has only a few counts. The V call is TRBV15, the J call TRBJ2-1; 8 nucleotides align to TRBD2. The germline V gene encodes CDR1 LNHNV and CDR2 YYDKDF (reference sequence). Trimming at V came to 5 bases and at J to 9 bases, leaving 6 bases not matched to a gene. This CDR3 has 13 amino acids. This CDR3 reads CATSRRGEGEQFF. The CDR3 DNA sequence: TGTGCCACCAGCCGGCGGGGGGAAGGTGAGCAGTTCTTC.

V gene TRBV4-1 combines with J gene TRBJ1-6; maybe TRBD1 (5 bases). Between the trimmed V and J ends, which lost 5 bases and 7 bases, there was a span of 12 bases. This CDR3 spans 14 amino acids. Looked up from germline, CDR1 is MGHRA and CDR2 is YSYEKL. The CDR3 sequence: CASSDGAWNSPLHF. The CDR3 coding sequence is TGCGCCAGCAGCGATGGGGCTTGGAATTCACCCCTCCACTTT.

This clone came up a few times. In nucleotides, the CDR3 is TGTGCCAGCAGCTTGGGACAGGGGCAGGTTTACGAGCAGTACTTC. It yields the protein CASSLGQGQVYEQYF. The genes are TRBV5-6 and TRBJ2-7; 8 bases align to TRBD1. This CDR3 has 15 residues. With 0 bases clipped from V and 4 bases from J, the junction kept 6 bases outside the gene matches. Germline CDR1 SGHDT, CDR2 YYEEEE.

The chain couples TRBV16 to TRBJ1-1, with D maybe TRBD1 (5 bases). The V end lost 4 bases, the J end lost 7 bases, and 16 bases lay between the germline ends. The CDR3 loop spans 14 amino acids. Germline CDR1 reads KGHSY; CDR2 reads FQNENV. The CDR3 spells CASSPRRGGIEAFF. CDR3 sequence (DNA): TGTGCCAGCAGCCCCCGGAGGGGTGGGATTGAAGCTTTCTTT. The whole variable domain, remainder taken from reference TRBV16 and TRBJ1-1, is GEEVAQTPKHLVRGEGQKAKLYCAPIKGHSYVFWYQQVLKNEFKFLISFQNENVFDETGMPKERFSAKCLPNSPCSLEIQATKLEDSAVYFCASSPRRGGIEAFFGQGTRLTVV.

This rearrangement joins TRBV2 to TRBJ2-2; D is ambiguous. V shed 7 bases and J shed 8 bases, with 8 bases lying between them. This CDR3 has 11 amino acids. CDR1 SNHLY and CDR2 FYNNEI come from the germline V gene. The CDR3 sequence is CASTLRGELFF. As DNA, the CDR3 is TGTGCCAGCACATTACGGGGGGAGCTGTTTTTT.

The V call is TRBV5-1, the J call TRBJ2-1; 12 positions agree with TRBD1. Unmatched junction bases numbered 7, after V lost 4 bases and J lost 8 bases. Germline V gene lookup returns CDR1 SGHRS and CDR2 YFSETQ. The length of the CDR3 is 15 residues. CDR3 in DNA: TGCGCCAGCAGCACGGGACAGGGGGCAGTGGATGAGCAGTTCTTC. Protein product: CASSTGQGAVDEQFF.

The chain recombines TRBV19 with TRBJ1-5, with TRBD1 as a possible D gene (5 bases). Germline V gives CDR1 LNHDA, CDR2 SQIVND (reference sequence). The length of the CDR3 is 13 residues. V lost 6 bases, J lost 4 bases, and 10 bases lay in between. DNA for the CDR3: TGTGCCAGTAGGGGGCAGAAGAATCAGCCCCAGCATTTT. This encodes CASRGQKNQPQHF.

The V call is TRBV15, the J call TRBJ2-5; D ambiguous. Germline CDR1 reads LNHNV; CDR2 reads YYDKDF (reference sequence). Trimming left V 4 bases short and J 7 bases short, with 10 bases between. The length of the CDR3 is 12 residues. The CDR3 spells CATSTLQRTQYF. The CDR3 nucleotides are TGTGCCACCAGCACACTACAAAGGACCCAGTACTTC.

CDR3 coding DNA: TGTGCCAGCAGTTTTAGCGGGGGCAATGAGCAGTTCTTC. Residues: CASSFSGGNEQFF. The chain uses TRBV25-1 and TRBJ2-1, with 9 bases that match TRBD2. CDR3 length equals 13 residues. Looked up from germline, CDR1 is MGHDK and CDR2 is SYGVNS. Germline trimming cut 5 bases from V and 6 bases from J; bases unmatched to any gene: 2.

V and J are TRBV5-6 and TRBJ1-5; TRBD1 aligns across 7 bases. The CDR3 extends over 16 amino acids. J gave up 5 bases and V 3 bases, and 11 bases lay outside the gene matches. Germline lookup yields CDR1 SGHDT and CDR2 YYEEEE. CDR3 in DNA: TGTGCCAGCAGCTCCAGAACTTCGACAGGGTATCAGCCCCAGCATTTT. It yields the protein CASSSRTSTGYQPQHF.

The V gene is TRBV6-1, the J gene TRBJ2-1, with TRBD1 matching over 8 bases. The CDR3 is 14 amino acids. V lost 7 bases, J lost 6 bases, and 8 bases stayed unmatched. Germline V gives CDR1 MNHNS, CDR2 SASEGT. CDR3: CASTYLDRGNEQFF. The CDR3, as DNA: TGTGCCAGCACCTATTTAGACAGGGGCAATGAGCAGTTCTTC.

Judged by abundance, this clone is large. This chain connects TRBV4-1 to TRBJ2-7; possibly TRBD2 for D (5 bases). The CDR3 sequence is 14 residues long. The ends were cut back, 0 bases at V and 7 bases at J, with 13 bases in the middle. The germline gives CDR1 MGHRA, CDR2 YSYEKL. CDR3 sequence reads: CASSQDVREREQYF. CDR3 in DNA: TGCGCCAGCAGCCAAGATGTAAGGGAGAGAGAGCAGTACTTC.

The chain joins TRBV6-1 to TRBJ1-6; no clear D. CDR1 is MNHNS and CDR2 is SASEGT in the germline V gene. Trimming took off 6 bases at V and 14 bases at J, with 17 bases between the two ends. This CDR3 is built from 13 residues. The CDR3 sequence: CASRLRNSMALHF. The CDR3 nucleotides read TGTGCCAGCAGGCTGAGAAACTCCATGGCCCTCCACTTT.

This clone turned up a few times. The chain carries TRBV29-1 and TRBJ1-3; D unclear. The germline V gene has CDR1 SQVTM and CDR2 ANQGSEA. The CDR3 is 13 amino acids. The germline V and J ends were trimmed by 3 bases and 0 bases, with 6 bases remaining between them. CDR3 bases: TGCAGCGTTGAGCCGAGCTCTGGAAACACCATATATTTT. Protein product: CSVEPSSGNTIYF.

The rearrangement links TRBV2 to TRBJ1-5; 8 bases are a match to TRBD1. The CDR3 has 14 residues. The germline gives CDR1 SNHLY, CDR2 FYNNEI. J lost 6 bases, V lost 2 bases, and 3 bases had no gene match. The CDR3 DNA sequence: TGTGCCAGCAGTGAAAGGACAGGGCTTCAGCCCCAGCATTTT. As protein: CASSERTGLQPQHF.

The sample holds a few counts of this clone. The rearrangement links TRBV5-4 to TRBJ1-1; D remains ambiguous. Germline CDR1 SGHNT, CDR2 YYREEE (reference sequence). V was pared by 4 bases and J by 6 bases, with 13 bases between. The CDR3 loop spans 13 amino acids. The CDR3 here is CASSLPGTAEAFF. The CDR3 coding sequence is TGTGCCAGCAGCCTTCCTGGAACCGCTGAAGCTTTCTTT.

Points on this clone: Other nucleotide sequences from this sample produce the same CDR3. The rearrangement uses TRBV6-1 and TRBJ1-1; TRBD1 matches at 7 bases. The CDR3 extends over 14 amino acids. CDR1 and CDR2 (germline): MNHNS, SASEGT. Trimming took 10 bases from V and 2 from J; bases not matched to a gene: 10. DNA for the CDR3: TGTGCCACTTCGGGACAGCAAAAAAACACTGAAGCTTTCTTT. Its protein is CATSGQQKNTEAFF.

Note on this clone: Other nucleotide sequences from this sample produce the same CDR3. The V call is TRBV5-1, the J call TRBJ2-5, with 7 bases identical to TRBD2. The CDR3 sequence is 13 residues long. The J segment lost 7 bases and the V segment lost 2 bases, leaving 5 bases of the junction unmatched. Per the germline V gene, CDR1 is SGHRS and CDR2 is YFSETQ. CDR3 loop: CASSLSWEGTQYF. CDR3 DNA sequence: TGCGCCAGCAGCTTATCCTGGGAGGGGACCCAGTACTTC.

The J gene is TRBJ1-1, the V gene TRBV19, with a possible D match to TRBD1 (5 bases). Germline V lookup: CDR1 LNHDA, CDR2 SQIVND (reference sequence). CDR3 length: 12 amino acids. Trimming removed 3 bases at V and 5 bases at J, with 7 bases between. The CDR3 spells CASSIWGTEAFF. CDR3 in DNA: TGTGCCAGTAGTATTTGGGGGACTGAAGCTTTCTTT. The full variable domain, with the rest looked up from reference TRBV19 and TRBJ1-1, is DGGITQSPKYLFRKEGQNVTLSCEQNLNHDAMYWYRQDPGQGLRLIYYSQIVNDFQKGDIAEGYSVSREKKESFPLTVTSAQKNPTAFYLCASSIWGTEAFFGQGTRLTVV.

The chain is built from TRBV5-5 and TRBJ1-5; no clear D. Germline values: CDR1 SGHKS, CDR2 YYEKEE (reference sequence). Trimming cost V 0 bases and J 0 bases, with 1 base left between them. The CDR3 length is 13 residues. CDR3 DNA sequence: TGTGCCAGCAGCTTGGATAGCAATCAGCCCCAGCATTTT. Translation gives CASSLDSNQPQHF.

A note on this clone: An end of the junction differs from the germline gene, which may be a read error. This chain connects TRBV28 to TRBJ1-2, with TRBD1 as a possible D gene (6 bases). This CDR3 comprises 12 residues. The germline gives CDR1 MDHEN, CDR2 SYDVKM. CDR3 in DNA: TGTGCCAGCAGTTCTCAGGGGCTGGGGAGTCCCTTC. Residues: CASSSQGLGSPF.

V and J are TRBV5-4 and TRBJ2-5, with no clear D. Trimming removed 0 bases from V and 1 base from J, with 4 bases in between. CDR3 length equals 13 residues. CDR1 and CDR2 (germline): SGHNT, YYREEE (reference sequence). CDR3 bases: TGTGCCAGCAGCTTGGGTGGCCAAGAGACCCAGTACTTC. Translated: CASSLGGQETQYF.

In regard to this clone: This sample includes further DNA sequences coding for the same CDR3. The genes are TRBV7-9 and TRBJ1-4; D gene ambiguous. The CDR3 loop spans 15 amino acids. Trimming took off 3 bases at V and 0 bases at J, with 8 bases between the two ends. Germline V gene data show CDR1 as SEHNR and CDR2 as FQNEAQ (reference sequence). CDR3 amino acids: CASSFPSTTNEKLFF. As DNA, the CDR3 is TGTGCCAGCAGCTTTCCGTCCACAACTAATGAAAAACTGTTTTTT.

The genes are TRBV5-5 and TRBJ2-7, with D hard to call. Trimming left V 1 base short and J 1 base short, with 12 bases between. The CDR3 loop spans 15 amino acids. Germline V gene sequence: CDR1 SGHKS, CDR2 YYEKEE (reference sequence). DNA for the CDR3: TGTGCCAGCAGCTTGTCCCCGACCCCTTCCTACGAGCAGTACTTC. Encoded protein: CASSLSPTPSYEQYF.

The CDR3, as DNA: TGTGCCAGCAGCTTAGACAGGCCGCCCCAGCATTTT. This sequence encodes CASSLDRPPQHF. The V and J genes are TRBV7-2 and TRBJ1-5; a weak D match, TRBD1 (5 bases). V was clipped by 1 base and J by 9 bases, with 7 bases between them. The CDR3 sequence is 12 residues long. Per the germline V gene, CDR1 is SGHTA and CDR2 is FQGNSA.

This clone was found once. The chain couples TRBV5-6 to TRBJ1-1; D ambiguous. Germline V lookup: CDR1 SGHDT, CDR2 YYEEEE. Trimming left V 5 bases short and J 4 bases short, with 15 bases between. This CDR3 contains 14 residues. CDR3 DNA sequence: TGTGCCAGCAGTCGAGAAGGGTCGTTCACTGAAGCTTTCTTT. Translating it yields CASSREGSFTEAFF. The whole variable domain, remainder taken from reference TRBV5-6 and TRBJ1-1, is DAGVTQSPTHLIKTRGQQVTLRCSPKSGHDTVSWYQQALGQGPQFIFQYYEEEERQRGNFPDRFSGHQFPNYSSELNVNALLLGDSALYLCASSREGSFTEAFFGQGTRLTVV.

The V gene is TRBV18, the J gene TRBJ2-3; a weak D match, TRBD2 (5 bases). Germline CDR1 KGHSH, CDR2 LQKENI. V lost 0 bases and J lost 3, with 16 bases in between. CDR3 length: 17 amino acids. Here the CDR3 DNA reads TGTGCCAGCTCACCACCCGGCGGAAGGGAGAGGACAGATACGCAGTATTTT. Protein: CASSPPGGRERTDTQYF.

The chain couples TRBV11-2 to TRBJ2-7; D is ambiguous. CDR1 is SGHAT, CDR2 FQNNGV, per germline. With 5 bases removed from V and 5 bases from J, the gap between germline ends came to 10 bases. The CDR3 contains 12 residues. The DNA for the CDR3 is TGTGCCAGCAGCCTCGCCAGGAACGAGCAGTACTTC. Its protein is CASSLARNEQYF.

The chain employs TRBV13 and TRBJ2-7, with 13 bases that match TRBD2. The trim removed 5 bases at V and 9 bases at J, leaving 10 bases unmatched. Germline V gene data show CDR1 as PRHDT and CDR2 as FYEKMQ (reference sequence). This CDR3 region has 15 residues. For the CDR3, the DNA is TGTGCCAGCAGCGGGACGGGACTAGCGGGGACACTGCAGTACTTC. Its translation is CASSGTGLAGTLQYF. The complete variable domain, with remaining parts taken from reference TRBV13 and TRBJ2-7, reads AAGVIQSPRHLIKEKRETATLKCYPIPRHDTVYWYQQGPGQDPQFLISFYEKMQSDKGSIPDRFSAQQFSDYHSELNMSSLELGDSALYFCASSGTGLAGTLQYFGPGTRLTVT.

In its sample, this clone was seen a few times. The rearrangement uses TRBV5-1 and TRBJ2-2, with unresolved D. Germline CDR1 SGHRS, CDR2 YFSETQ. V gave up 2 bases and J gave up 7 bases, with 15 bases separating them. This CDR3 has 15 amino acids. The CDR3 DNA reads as TGCGCCAGCAGCTTACCGAAGGGTTCGGACGGGGAGCTGTTTTTT. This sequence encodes CASSLPKGSDGELFF.